Below, one T cell receptor (beta chain) is given with its context. The data originate from a study of blood T cell repertoires in COVID-19. Background on the study: In each case, the material was cDNA or gDNA derived from T cells, B-cell-depleted T cells, or PBMCs.

Trimming cost V 5 bases and J 4 bases; bases outside gene matches: 11. Germline CDR1 is LNHDA and CDR2 is SQIVND (reference sequence). CDR3 length: 17 amino acids. Seattle patients were enrolled while actively infected and followed longitudinally. In the original workflow: The assay estimated nucleated cells by amplifying reference gene primers. Profiling relied on immunoSEQ multiplex PCR, and the TCRdb table lists in-frame clones only, not all of them. The V and J calls and the clone size are those of that table, but D and trimming were determined from the DNA. The sample has about 350,000 clones; approximately 90% are singletons.

V is TRBV19 and J is TRBJ1-2; 12 positions agree with TRBD1. The receptor's source is a woman aged 60 to 75 with COVID-19, enrolled during active disease. Specimen: peripheral blood. CDR3 sequence reads: CASSLGTGGRSRYGYTF. The CDR3 DNA is TGTGCCAGTAGTCTCGGGACAGGGGGCAGAAGTCGCTATGGCTACACCTTC.